The present T cell receptor (beta chain) was sequenced within a study of T cell changes during pregnancy in multiple sclerosis (dated by TCRdb to the late 2010s). As for the study more broadly: In women with multiple sclerosis, the researchers looked at how the T cell repertoire shifted as pregnancy progressed.

This clone occurred once. There is no known antigen for this receptor. No base quality values were provided; no much bigger clone lies one nucleotide off. At the junction V is shortened by 7 bases and J by 4 bases; bases outside the gene matches: 7. CDR3 length: 13 amino acids, cysteine to phenylalanine. Only the CDR3 DNA is retained, 39 bases long and in frame from the first base. CDR1 and CDR2, per the germline V gene, are SQVTM and ANQGSEA. Libraries were built with the immunoSEQ multiplex PCR assay. What TCRdb holds here is the immuneACCESS table cut down to in-frame rearrangements. Part of the clones is not present; checked against another copy, under half of the missing clones reflect an unresolved V gene, and the others are unexplained. Within this sample are some 67,000 clones, with just over 90% of them counted one time only. The ten largest account for around 1.6% of the sample.

The TCR originated in a female donor with multiple sclerosis, enrolled in a pregnancy study. The material was peripheral blood, obtained after pregnancy. The chain joins TRBV29-1 to TRBJ2-1; TRBD1 agrees with 7 junctional bases. The sequenced DNA: TGCAGCGCCCGAGGGGGCTTATACAATGAGCAGTTCTTC. Its protein product is CSARGGLYNEQFF.